The 20 T cell receptor beta chains listed next were all sequenced from one sample in a study of blood T cell repertoires in COVID-19. Measured with immunoSEQ multiplex PCR; TCRdb has only the in-frame clones, and not every one. The table records about 250,000 clones, about 89% of them present only once. The sample taken for sequencing was peripheral blood. Receptor source: a woman aged 55-70 years who had recovered from COVID-19.

The J gene is TRBJ2-2, the V gene TRBV7-8; D call uncertain. CDR3 length: 12 residues. V was cut by 3 bases and J by 4 bases, with 3 bases left in between. The V gene's germline CDR1 is SGHVS and CDR2 FQNEAQ. The CDR3 DNA sequence: TGTGCCAGCAGCTTGAGCACCGGGGAGCTGTTTTTT. Translation: CASSLSTGELFF. The full variable domain, its missing parts supplied by reference TRBV7-8 and TRBJ2-2, is GAGVSQSPRYKVAKRGQDVALRCDPISGHVSLFWYQQALGQGPEFLTYFQNEAQLDKSGLPSDRFFAERPEGSVSTLKIQRTQQEDSAVYLCASSLSTGELFFGEGSRLTVL.

The chain combines TRBV18 with TRBJ2-1, with a weak D call TRBD2 (7 bases). V lost 3 bases and J 4 bases, leaving 13 bases between the germline ends. Germline V CDR1 and CDR2: KGHSH, LQKENI. This CDR3 contains 15 residues. The CDR3 is CASSPGGARYNEQFF. CDR3 bases: TGTGCCAGCTCACCGGGGGGGGCGAGGTACAATGAGCAGTTCTTC.

This chain joins TRBV5-6 and TRBJ2-1; TRBD2 matches at 8 bases. Unmatched junction bases numbered 10, after V lost 1 base and J lost 4 bases. This CDR3 region has 17 residues. Germline V gene data show CDR1 as SGHDT and CDR2 as YYEEEE. CDR3 bases: TGTGCCAGCAGCTTGAGGTTAGCGGGGAAAGTTTACAATGAGCAGTTCTTC. Translation gives CASSLRLAGKVYNEQFF.

The chain has TRBV5-5 and TRBJ1-5; D is ambiguous. Trimming pared 4 bases from V and 0 bases from J, leaving 11 bases between. CDR3 length equals 15 residues. Germline CDR1 reads SGHKS; CDR2 reads YYEKEE (reference sequence). Written as DNA, the CDR3 is TGTGCCAGCAGCCCTGGAGTTTATAGCAATCAGCCCCAGCATTTT. The encoded protein is CASSPGVYSNQPQHF.

This clone was found once. The rearrangement uses TRBV11-2 and TRBJ1-2; tentatively, D is TRBD1 (5 bases). The V and J ends lost 1 base and 7 bases respectively, with 16 bases between them. This CDR3 spans 15 amino acids. Germline V gene lookup returns CDR1 SGHAT and CDR2 FQNNGV. The CDR3 DNA follows: TGTGCCAGCAGCTTAGCGGCTGGGGTGGGGGGTGGCTACACCTTC. It is translated as CASSLAAGVGGGYTF. The full variable domain, in which reference TRBV11-2 and TRBJ1-2 provide the parts outside the CDR3, is EAGVAQSPRYKIIEKRQSVAFWCNPISGHATLYWYQQILGQGPKLLIQFQNNGVVDDSQLPKDRFSAERLKGVDSTLKIQPAKLEDSAVYLCASSLAAGVGGGYTFGSGTRLTVV.

This clone has a handful of counts. The chain couples TRBV5-1 to TRBJ1-2, with 7 bases aligning to TRBD1. Germline CDR1 is SGHRS and CDR2 is YFSETQ. The CDR3 contains 14 residues. V lost 3 bases, J lost 8 bases, and 10 bases stayed unmatched. This chain's CDR3 is CASSSGQSGPGYTF. The CDR3, as DNA: TGCGCCAGCAGCTCGGGACAGTCAGGACCCGGCTACACCTTC.

This chain joins TRBV19 and TRBJ2-6, with D unclear. Germline CDR1 and CDR2: LNHDA and SQIVND (reference sequence). The ends were cut back, 4 bases at V and 1 base at J, with 8 bases in the middle. The CDR3 loop spans 15 amino acids. The CDR3 region is CASSTQKSGANVLTF. The CDR3 DNA reads TGTGCCAGTAGTACCCAGAAGTCTGGGGCCAACGTCCTGACTTTC.

The chain is built from TRBV27 and TRBJ1-5; 9 bases align to TRBD1. The CDR3 runs 16 residues. The V segment lost 0 bases and the J segment 5 bases; nucleotides outside the gene matches: 5. From germline, CDR1 is MNHEY and CDR2 SMNVEV (reference sequence). CDR3 bases: TGTGCCAGCAGTTTATCAGGACAGGGGATGCATCAGCCCCAGCATTTT. Its translation: CASSLSGQGMHQPQHF.

V is TRBV9 and J is TRBJ2-5; D is perhaps TRBD1 (6 bases). The CDR3 is 15 amino acids. The germline gives CDR1 SGDLS, CDR2 YYNGEE. V was shortened by 4 bases and J by 2 bases, with 15 bases between the two germline ends. The CDR3: CASSLQGLNQETQYF. DNA for the CDR3: TGTGCCAGCAGCCTACAGGGTCTGAATCAAGAGACCCAGTACTTC.

This chain joins TRBV3-1 (or the pseudogene TRBV3-2) and TRBJ1-6; D call uncertain. The CDR3 contains 15 residues. The V gene lost 1 base and the J gene lost 10 bases, with 14 bases spanning the gap. CDR1 LGHDT and CDR2 YNNKEL come from the germline V gene (reference sequence). In nucleotides, the CDR3 is TGTGCCAGCAGCCAAGGGCCCCCGACGGAGTCACCCCTCCACTTT. This encodes CASSQGPPTESPLHF.

The chain recombines TRBV2 with TRBJ1-1; D may be TRBD1 (6 bases). CDR3 size: 14 residues. The germline CDR1 and CDR2 sequences are SNHLY and FYNNEI. Deletions cut 7 bases from V and 5 bases from J, with 17 bases between. The CDR3 coding sequence is TGTGCCAGCAATCAACAGGGATTGGGAACTGAAGCTTTCTTT. Its translation is CASNQQGLGTEAFF.

V usage is TRBV7-2 and J usage is TRBJ1-6, with TRBD1 matching over 7 bases. J lost 0 bases, V lost 5 bases, and 4 bases had no gene match. The CDR3 has 16 amino acids. Germline CDR1 SGHTA, CDR2 FQGNSA. CDR3 sequence reads: CASSRAGGSYNSPLHF. The DNA of the CDR3 is TGTGCCAGCAGCCGGGCAGGGGGCTCCTATAATTCACCCCTCCACTTT.

The chain couples TRBV11-3 to TRBJ1-1; no clear D. V lost 9 bases and J lost 1, with 18 bases in between. The CDR3 has 15 residues. CDR1 and CDR2 (germline): SGHNT, YENEEA. CDR3 in amino acids: CARSDGVGANTEAFF. As DNA, the CDR3 is TGTGCCAGGAGTGACGGGGTGGGAGCGAACACTGAAGCTTTCTTT.

The gene calls are TRBV23-1 and TRBJ1-5, with D tentatively TRBD1 (6 bases). TRBV23-1 is sorted into the ORF group, with uncertain function. Trimming stripped 6 bases from V and 6 bases from J, with 21 bases between. The CDR3 sequence is 16 residues long. As DNA, the CDR3 is TGCGCCAGCAGCCTCTTTCCGGGAGGGGGAGGTCAGCCCCAGCATTTT. Translated, it gives CASSLFPGGGGQPQHF.

This chain connects TRBV27 to TRBJ1-5; D unclear. V was trimmed by 5 bases and J by 1 base, leaving 18 bases between them. Per the germline V gene, CDR1 is MNHEY and CDR2 is SMNVEV (reference sequence). This CDR3 contains 17 residues. Here the CDR3 reads CASSLLFEGNSNQPQHF. CDR3 DNA sequence: TGTGCCAGCAGTCTCCTGTTTGAGGGAAACAGCAATCAGCCCCAGCATTTT.

The chain has TRBV3-1 (or the pseudogene TRBV3-2) and TRBJ2-3, with 10 positions matching TRBD2. Germline V gene lookup returns CDR1 LGHDT and CDR2 YNNKEL (reference sequence). The CDR3 length is 16 residues. J gave up 6 bases and V 0 bases, and 6 bases lay outside the gene matches. Here the CDR3 reads CASSQDRLAGVDTQYF. CDR3 sequence (DNA): TGTGCCAGCAGCCAAGATAGGCTAGCGGGGGTGGATACGCAGTATTTT.

This clone was seen a handful of times. The chain joins TRBV6-1 to TRBJ1-5; D gene unclear. Germline V lookup: CDR1 MNHNS, CDR2 SASEGT. There are 16 residues in the CDR3. The V end was cut by 1 base, the J end by 2 bases, with 12 bases between. CDR3 residues: CASSEVWQLGNQPQHF. The CDR3 bases are TGTGCCAGCAGTGAAGTGTGGCAACTAGGCAATCAGCCCCAGCATTTT.

The chain has TRBV5-4 and TRBJ2-3, with TRBD2 matching over 15 bases. This CDR3 spans 17 amino acids. CDR1 is SGHNT and CDR2 is YYREEE in the germline V gene (reference sequence). After removal of 4 bases from V and 3 bases from J, the junction contained 6 bases not matched to a gene. The CDR3 protein is CASSDRTSGGATDTQYF. CDR3 in DNA: TGTGCCAGCAGCGACCGGACTAGCGGGGGGGCAACAGATACGCAGTATTTT.

This clone appeared once. The rearrangement uses TRBV9 and TRBJ1-2, with D maybe TRBD1 (6 bases). The germline V gene encodes CDR1 SGDLS and CDR2 YYNGEE. Between the trimmed V and J ends, which lost 3 bases and 0 bases, there was a span of 12 bases. The CDR3 runs to 15 residues. The CDR3 DNA reads as TGTGCCAGCAGCGCCAGACAGGAATCTAACTATGGCTACACCTTC. Translation: CASSARQESNYGYTF.

The CDR3 region has the DNA TGCGCCAGCGGGGCAGGGGGCAATCGGGAAGAGACCCAGTACTTC. Translated, it gives CASGAGGNREETQYF. V is TRBV5-1 and J is TRBJ2-5, with 8 bases that match TRBD1. V was clipped by 7 bases and J by 3 bases; unmatched bases: 11. Looked up from germline, CDR1 is SGHRS and CDR2 is YFSETQ. CDR3 size: 15 residues.